This T cell receptor (beta chain) was recovered during a study of monozygotic twins with inflammatory bowel disease (dated by TCRdb to 2018 to 2020). Describing the broader study: A total of some 30 monozygotic twin pairs were included in the full study, comprising nine German pairs (four IBD-concordant, five IBD-discordant) and 19 IBD-discordant Danish pairs. The search for disease-associated traits relied mainly on comparing IBD patients with their genetically identical healthy co-twins within discordant pairs. Each individual had, on average, about 151 000 unique TCRalpha sequences and 181 000 unique TCRbeta sequences available for analysis. Results the study describes overall, beyond this receptor: IBD patients had lower TCRbeta repertoire diversity, measured by the inverse Simpson index, than their healthy co-twins. The analysis was unable to tell apart different T cell subtypes. No difference in repertoire similarity was observed between concordant and discordant twins, possibly owing to limited statistical power. Because patients received different immunosuppressive treatments, the repertoires may have picked up extra background noise and variability between individuals. The results gave no support for a single strong signal or clonotype linked to IBD. IBD patients shared fewer clonotypes with other individuals than healthy twins did, most markedly in patients showing signs of disease activity.

The method behind the library was 5' RACE. Each TCR library was prepared from about 3.5 ug of total RNA. For each sample, cDNA synthesis was carried out in eight separate reactions using SMARTScribe reverse transcriptase. Unique molecular identifiers containing a 6-nucleotide sample barcode were introduced through template switching during cDNA synthesis. TCRalpha and TCRbeta cDNA was amplified in two nested PCRs of about 17 and 10 cycles, and bead purification was carried out after each PCR. Before amplification, the cDNA was treated with uracil DNA-glycosylase and purified using the QIAquick PCR purification kit. In the second PCR, Illumina TruSeq-compatible adapters and sample-specific barcodes were added. Library quality and concentration were assessed using TapeStation and Qubit, and 5 to 6 ng of each library was pooled. Sequencing of the pooled libraries was done on an Illumina HiSeq2500 single-index Rapid Run using custom sequencing primers and 2 x 100 bp reads. From the authors' description of their analysis: MiGEC version 1.2.6 was used for UMI-based consensus assembly, which corrected PCR and sequencing errors. V(D)J alignment, clonotype assembly and CDR3 extraction were performed with MiXCR version 2.1.1. To normalise gene usage, clonotype sharing and MAIT/NKT TCR abundance, the top 1000, 10 000 and 20 000 clonotypes in each sample were analysed. After downsampling to 27 000 UMIs, diversity was calculated as the inverse Simpson index using the vegan R package. Paired Mann-Whitney U tests on discordant twin pairs were used, with Benjamini-Hochberg multiple-testing correction. TCRdb reprocessed the sequencing reads and holds a single record per CDR3 protein sequence, with no DNA. TCRdb's processing, not the study's, gives the V and J calls here. This sample's table carries just under 45,000 distinct CDR3 sequences. About 4.9% of the sample goes to the ten largest clones.

Taken from the germline V gene (reference sequence), the CDR1 and CDR2 loops are SEHNR and FQNEAQ. Counted from cysteine to phenylalanine, this CDR3 has 15 amino acids. A DNA sequence was not provided. From each donor, an approximately 2.5 ml peripheral blood sample was drawn into PAXgene tubes and stored at -80 degrees C. Total RNA was isolated from whole blood with the PAXgene blood miRNA kit on an automated QIAcube, without T cell sorting. Peripheral blood from monozygotic twin pairs concordant or discordant for inflammatory bowel disease was subjected to deep TCRalpha and TCRbeta repertoire profiling with unique molecular barcoding. For every twin pair, smoking habits were documented, and each individual was categorised as a current, former or never smoker. Worth noting for this clonotype: Its antigen specificity is not known.

The material sequenced was blood. This clonotype was sampled from a human donor with ulcerative colitis or Crohn's disease, or a healthy co-twin of an affected twin (not recorded which). The rearrangement joined TRBV7-9 to TRBJ2-5; as DNA is missing, the TRBD2 call by TCRdb cannot be tested. The CDR3 region has the sequence CASSRRTRSQETQYF.